These 22 T cell receptor beta chains were all obtained from the same sample, sequenced in a study of OX40 agonist ivuxolimab in advanced cancers. The assay was immunoSEQ multiplex PCR, and TCRdb's table has in-frame clones only and misses some. The sample shows roughly 100,000 clones, 90% of them seen only once. This sample comprised CD4+ or CD8+ T cells sorted from blood, obtained in a trial of the OX40 agonist ivuxolimab. These receptors came from an adult with an advanced solid tumor such as melanoma, head and neck, liver or kidney cancer.

With regard to this clone: Germline and junction disagree at one end, which may indicate a read error. The CDR3, as DNA: TGTGCCAGCAGCTTGGTCCTACCTTATGGCTACACCTTC. Its translation is CASSLVLPYGYTF. The chain links TRBV5-1 to TRBJ1-2; D ambiguous. CDR3 size: 13 residues. CDR1 and CDR2 (germline): SGHRS, YFSETQ.

The chain recombines TRBV19 with TRBJ2-1; TRBD1 is a possible D gene (6 bases). CDR3 length equals 17 residues. The germline V gene has CDR1 LNHDA and CDR2 SQIVND (reference sequence). Between the trimmed V and J ends, which lost 5 bases and 5 bases, there was a span of 22 bases. Here the CDR3 DNA reads TGTGCCAGTAGTTCAGCGTTACAGGGAAAGGGAGACAATGAGCAGTTCTTC. Encoded protein: CASSSALQGKGDNEQFF.

The chain couples TRBV28 to TRBJ2-3; 9 positions agree with TRBD2. The CDR3 consists of 16 residues. Trimming cost V 7 bases and J 4 bases; bases outside gene matches: 12. Germline V lookup: CDR1 MDHEN, CDR2 SYDVKM. The CDR3 is CASTSEAGGAADTQYF. CDR3 coding DNA: TGTGCCAGCACCTCGGAGGCGGGGGGGGCCGCAGATACGCAGTATTTT.

This clone is a singleton in its sample. The V and J genes are TRBV6-1 and TRBJ2-2; D unresolved. Per the germline V gene, CDR1 is MNHNS and CDR2 is SASEGT. Trimming removed 4 bases from V and 4 bases from J, with 7 bases in between. CDR3 length: 13 amino acids. The CDR3 protein is CASSVSGTGELFF. In DNA form, the CDR3 reads TGTGCCAGCAGTGTTTCAGGCACCGGGGAGCTGTTTTTT.

The chain recombines TRBV4-3 with TRBJ2-3; a possible D gene is TRBD2 (5 bases). V was shortened by 1 base and J by 6 bases, with 14 bases between the two germline ends. This CDR3 region has 15 residues. Germline V gives CDR1 LGHNA, CDR2 YSLEER. CDR3 region: CASSQGFLAADTQYF. The DNA for the CDR3 is TGCGCCAGCAGCCAAGGGTTCCTAGCAGCCGATACGCAGTATTTT.

This chain connects TRBV4-3 to TRBJ2-2; 7 positions match TRBD2. The germline CDR1 and CDR2 sequences are LGHNA and YSLEER. Losses at the gene ends were 3 bases for V and 7 bases for J; bases not matched to a gene: 5. CDR3 size: 14 residues. The CDR3 coding sequence is TGCGCCAGCAGCCAGGATTCGGGGGGCGGGGAGCTGTTTTTT. It is translated as CASSQDSGGGELFF.

V gene TRBV5-6 combines with J gene TRBJ2-1; D is unclear. V lost 0 bases to trimming and J lost 0 bases, with 7 bases between them. The V gene's germline CDR1 is SGHDT and CDR2 YYEEEE. The CDR3 covers 15 residues. The CDR3: CASSLDPSSYNEQFF. CDR3 coding DNA: TGTGCCAGCAGCTTGGACCCGAGCTCCTACAATGAGCAGTTCTTC.

The chain carries TRBV5-1 and TRBJ1-1; 7 nucleotides align to TRBD1. In germline, CDR1 is SGHRS, CDR2 YFSETQ. J gave up 8 bases and V 2 bases, and 12 bases lay outside the gene matches. This CDR3 region has 15 residues. The CDR3: CASSLTGAAEKEAFF. The CDR3 DNA is TGCGCCAGCAGCTTAACAGGGGCGGCTGAGAAAGAAGCTTTCTTT. The complete variable domain, with remaining parts taken from reference TRBV5-1 and TRBJ1-1, reads KAGVTQTPRYLIKTRGQQVTLSCSPISGHRSVSWYQQTPGQGLQFLFEYFSETQRNKGNFPGRFSGRQFSNSRSEMNVSTLELGDSALYLCASSLTGAAEKEAFFGQGTRLTVV.

CDR3 in DNA: TGTGCCAGCTCACCCCCTAGTGATGGGACCCAGTACTTC. Translation gives CASSPPSDGTQYF. The chain links TRBV18 to TRBJ2-5; D gene ambiguous. The CDR3 is 13 amino acids. Germline V gene lookup returns CDR1 KGHSH and CDR2 LQKENI. The V gene lost 3 bases and the J gene lost 7 bases, with 12 bases spanning the gap.

CDR3 region: CASSLAGQGNEKLFF. Written as DNA, the CDR3 is TGTGCCAGCAGCTTAGCCGGGCAGGGGAATGAAAAACTGTTTTTT. The gene calls are TRBV7-2 and TRBJ1-4, with a tentative D call TRBD1 (6 bases). Germline V gene lookup returns CDR1 SGHTA and CDR2 FQGNSA. Trimming pared 0 bases from V and 5 bases from J, leaving 10 bases between. The CDR3 consists of 15 residues.

V gene TRBV19 combines with J gene TRBJ1-4, with 7 bases identical to TRBD1. After removal of 1 base from V and 6 bases from J, the junction contained 2 bases not matched to a gene. Per germline, CDR1 LNHDA and CDR2 SQIVND (reference sequence). The CDR3 spans 14 residues. The CDR3 DNA sequence: TGTGCCAGTAGTATAGTAGGGGGCTATGAAAAACTGTTTTTT. Translated: CASSIVGGYEKLFF. The full variable domain, with the rest looked up from reference TRBV19 and TRBJ1-4, is DGGITQSPKYLFRKEGQNVTLSCEQNLNHDAMYWYRQDPGQGLRLIYYSQIVNDFQKGDIAEGYSVSREKKESFPLTVTSAQKNPTAFYLCASSIVGGYEKLFFGSGTQLSVL.

This rearrangement joins TRBV5-6 to TRBJ1-2; D is undetermined. V lost 0 bases, J lost 8 bases, and 5 bases lay in between. Germline V CDR1 and CDR2: SGHDT, YYEEEE. This CDR3 is built from 11 residues. Written as DNA, the CDR3 is TGTGCCAGCAGCTTGGAGAGGGGCTACACCTTC. It specifies CASSLERGYTF.

This chain links TRBV11-2 with TRBJ2-7; D remains ambiguous. V lost 2 bases and J lost 6, with 14 bases in between. CDR1 and CDR2 from the germline V gene are SGHAT and FQNNGV. This CDR3 has 14 amino acids. CDR3 protein: CASSLQAGGPEQYF. The CDR3 DNA sequence: TGTGCCAGCAGCTTACAGGCTGGTGGGCCCGAGCAGTACTTC.

This chain connects TRBV10-2 to TRBJ2-2, with 7 nucleotides matching TRBD1. V lost 3 bases and J lost 4; bases outside the gene matches: 2. The CDR3 is 14 amino acids. CDR1 and CDR2 (germline): WSHSY, SAAADI. This CDR3 reads CASSEQGFTGELFF. In nucleotides, the CDR3 is TGCGCCAGCAGTGAACAGGGGTTCACCGGGGAGCTGTTTTTT.

The V call is TRBV18, the J call TRBJ2-7; D is perhaps TRBD1 or TRBD2 (5 bases each). V was shortened by 3 bases and J by 5 bases, with 11 bases between the two germline ends. This CDR3 has 13 residues. Germline assignment: CDR1 KGHSH and CDR2 LQKENI. The CDR3 region has the DNA TGTGCCAGCTCACCCCAGGGACGCGACGAGCAGTACTTC. Translated, it gives CASSPQGRDEQYF.

This chain uses TRBV5-1 with TRBJ2-1; D could derive from TRBD1 or TRBD2 (5 bases each). The CDR3 sequence is 14 residues long. Between the trimmed V and J ends, which lost 5 bases and 8 bases, there was a span of 17 bases. Germline V gene sequence: CDR1 SGHRS, CDR2 YFSETQ. The CDR3 coding sequence is TGCGCCAGCAGTCAGGGACGGAATCGCGATGAGCAGTTCTTC. Translation: CASSQGRNRDEQFF.

The rearrangement joins TRBV14 to TRBJ2-5; no reliable D call. Per germline, CDR1 SGHDN and CDR2 FVKESK. The CDR3 spans 14 residues. The germline V and J ends were trimmed by 1 base and 2 bases, with 8 bases remaining between them. The CDR3 protein is CASSQVGVQETQYF. DNA of the CDR3: TGTGCCAGCAGCCAAGTTGGGGTACAAGAGACCCAGTACTTC.

The CDR3 region has the DNA TGCGCCAGCAGCTTGATGCAGGGCACAGATACGCAGTATTTT. Translation gives CASSLMQGTDTQYF. V gene TRBV5-1 combines with J gene TRBJ2-3; no definite D call. The V gene lost 1 base and the J gene lost 1 base, with 7 bases spanning the gap. Germline CDR1 SGHRS, CDR2 YFSETQ. The CDR3 consists of 14 residues.

This chain connects TRBV7-2 to TRBJ1-6; 7 bases agree with TRBD1. The V and J ends lost 5 bases and 8 bases, in that order; junction bases with no gene match: 9. The CDR3 covers 15 residues. The germline V gene has CDR1 SGHTA and CDR2 FQGNSA. In DNA, the CDR3 is TGTGCCAGCAGCCGTAGACAGGGCCCGGATTCACCCCTCCACTTT. Protein sequence: CASSRRQGPDSPLHF.

The chain has TRBV28 and TRBJ2-1, with 14 bases aligning to TRBD2. The CDR3 contains 19 residues. J gave up 12 bases and V 8 bases, and 24 bases lay outside the gene matches. Germline CDR1 and CDR2: MDHEN and SYDVKM. The DNA of the CDR3 is TGTGCCAGCCCCCCGTCGGGGACTAGCGGGGGTAGGGGATTCTTGGTGCAGTTCTTC. It translates to CASPPSGTSGGRGFLVQFF.

The CDR3 sequence is CASSALETQYF. The CDR3 DNA sequence: TGTGCCAGCAGTGCCCTAGAGACCCAGTACTTC. V is TRBV6-5 and J is TRBJ2-5; unclear D gene. Trimming took off 5 bases at V and 4 bases at J, with 5 bases between the two ends. Germline values: CDR1 MNHEY, CDR2 SVGAGI. The CDR3 contains 11 residues.

The rearrangement uses TRBV19 and TRBJ2-5, with 7 bases fitting TRBD2. The CDR3 has 15 amino acids. Trimming cost V 5 bases and J 7 bases; bases outside gene matches: 13. Germline loops: CDR1 LNHDA, CDR2 SQIVND (reference sequence). The CDR3 DNA reads as TGTGCCAGTAGTTCTGGGACTGCTTCGGGGGGGACCCAGTACTTC. Amino acids: CASSSGTASGGTQYF.